Listed here are 25 T cell receptor beta chains from one sample, sequenced in a study of OX40 agonist ivuxolimab in advanced cancers. This table comes from immunoSEQ multiplex PCR, and its TCRdb copy is limited to in-frame clones, with some not included. The sample shows about 30,000 clones, over 80% of them seen only once. This specimen was CD4+ or CD8+ T cells sorted from blood, taken in a trial of the OX40 agonist ivuxolimab. The receptors shown here come from an adult with an advanced solid tumor such as melanoma, head and neck, liver or kidney cancer.

The chain joins TRBV9 to TRBJ1-1; 9 bases are a match to TRBD1. The junction had 8 bases not matched to a gene; V was cut back by 4 bases and J by 7 bases. The CDR3 is made up of 14 amino acids. Germline-derived CDR1 and CDR2 are SGDLS and YYNGEE. The CDR3 protein is CASSPRDREGEAFF. As DNA, the CDR3 is TGTGCCAGCAGCCCCCGGGACAGGGAAGGTGAAGCTTTCTTT.

This clone appeared a single time. The CDR3 loop reads CATSRDWSDGGEAFF. In nucleotides, the CDR3 is TGTGCCACCAGCAGAGATTGGTCGGACGGCGGTGAAGCTTTCTTT. The rearrangement links TRBV15 to TRBJ1-1, with D uncertain. Germline V gene sequence: CDR1 LNHNV, CDR2 YYDKDF (reference sequence). The CDR3 length is 15 residues. The ends were cut back, 0 bases at V and 7 bases at J, with 15 bases in the middle.

This rearrangement joins TRBV29-1 to TRBJ2-1; TRBD1 matches 8 bases. There are 14 residues in the CDR3. J gave up 0 bases and V 7 bases, and 5 bases lay outside the gene matches. In germline, CDR1 is SQVTM, CDR2 ANQGSEA. CDR3 in DNA: TGCAGCGCTGCAGGGGGCGCCTCCTACAATGAGCAGTTCTTC. Encoded protein: CSAAGGASYNEQFF.

V and J are TRBV5-1 and TRBJ1-1, with 8 bases fitting TRBD1. The germline CDR1 and CDR2 sequences are SGHRS and YFSETQ. The CDR3 sequence is 14 residues long. The V and J ends lost 4 bases and 5 bases, in that order; junction bases with no gene match: 7. The CDR3, as DNA: TGCGCCAGCAGCACCAGACAGGGGAGTACTGAAGCTTTCTTT. Translating gives CASSTRQGSTEAFF. Supplemented by reference TRBV5-1 and TRBJ1-1, the full variable domain reads KAGVTQTPRYLIKTRGQQVTLSCSPISGHRSVSWYQQTPGQGLQFLFEYFSETQRNKGNFPGRFSGRQFSNSRSEMNVSTLELGDSALYLCASSTRQGSTEAFFGQGTRLTVV.

The chain couples TRBV5-1 to TRBJ2-5; 7 bases align to TRBD2. The DNA end is more similar to TRBJ2-7, so the J call may be wrong. The CDR3 has 18 residues. Germline lookup yields CDR1 SGHRS and CDR2 YFSETQ. The CDR3 region has the DNA TGCGCCAGCAGCTTGGATTTGGGCGGGAGCGCATTTTCCTACGAGCAGTACTTC. Encoded protein: CASSLDLGGSAFSYEQYF.

V usage is TRBV29-1 and J usage is TRBJ1-3; D remains unclear. Germline CDR1 SQVTM, CDR2 ANQGSEA. Trimming pared 4 bases from V and 0 bases from J, leaving 7 bases between. There are 13 residues in the CDR3. This chain's CDR3 is CSVGNYSGNTIYF. As DNA, the CDR3 is TGCAGCGTTGGGAACTACTCTGGAAACACCATATATTTT.

This sequence joins TRBV27 and TRBJ2-1; TRBD2 is a possible D gene (5 bases). The V end was cut by 5 bases, the J end by 4 bases, with 12 bases between. Germline CDR1 reads MNHEY; CDR2 reads SMNVEV (reference sequence). There are 14 residues in the CDR3. CDR3 nucleotide sequence: TGTGCCAGCAGTCTCGGACTGCTATACAATGAGCAGTTCTTC. Amino acid sequence: CASSLGLLYNEQFF.

This chain links TRBV21-1 with TRBJ1-2; no check of the table's D call, TRBD1, against the DNA was made. TRBV21-1 is described as a pseudogene. The CDR3 sequence is 14 residues long. This CDR3 is CASSSKGVRAGYTF. Written as DNA, the CDR3 is TGTGCCAGCAGCTCAAAGGGGGTACGGGCAGGATACACCTTC.

The genes are TRBV27 and TRBJ1-5; possible D gene TRBD1, 5 bases. In germline, CDR1 is MNHEY, CDR2 SMNVEV (reference sequence). The CDR3 spans 13 residues. V was trimmed by 5 bases and J by 6 bases, leaving 11 bases between them. The CDR3 loop reads CASSVWGGQPQHF. Here the CDR3 DNA reads TGTGCCAGCAGTGTATGGGGGGGTCAGCCCCAGCATTTT.

The chain couples TRBV4-3 to TRBJ2-7, with no clear D. Germline lookup yields CDR1 LGHNA and CDR2 YSLEER. V lost 0 bases and J 2 bases, leaving 11 bases between the germline ends. The length of the CDR3 is 15 residues. The CDR3 DNA follows: TGCGCCAGCAGCCAAGAAGCCAGGTTAACCTACGAGCAGTACTTC. As protein: CASSQEARLTYEQYF.

The chain has TRBV11-2 and TRBJ2-7, with 9 bases lining up with TRBD1. CDR1 and CDR2 from the germline V gene are SGHAT and FQNNGV. V lost 5 bases and J lost 7; bases outside the gene matches: 6. This CDR3 has 13 residues. The CDR3 is CASSVQGAWEQYV. CDR3 DNA sequence: TGTGCCAGCAGCGTACAGGGGGCGTGGGAGCAGTACGTC.

This clone was found once. The chain links TRBV6-1 to TRBJ1-1; D call uncertain. V was pared by 3 bases and J by 3 bases, with 17 bases between. The CDR3 has 16 residues. Germline loops: CDR1 MNHNS, CDR2 SASEGT. CDR3 amino acids: CASSELDGWRDTEAFF. CDR3 nucleotides: TGTGCCAGCAGTGAGCTCGACGGCTGGAGAGACACTGAAGCTTTCTTT.

V gene TRBV7-9 combines with J gene TRBJ2-5; TRBD2 aligns across 7 bases. Germline V CDR1 and CDR2: SEHNR, FQNEAQ (reference sequence). This CDR3 is 12 amino acids long. The ends lost 11 bases at V and 3 bases at J; junction bases unmatched: 6. The CDR3 bases are TGTGCCGGCTCGGCGGGAGAAGAGACCCAGTACTTC. Residues: CAGSAGEETQYF.

The chain links TRBV27 to TRBJ1-4; a weak D match, TRBD1 (5 bases). Per the germline V gene, CDR1 is MNHEY and CDR2 is SMNVEV (reference sequence). This CDR3 is 15 amino acids long. V was clipped by 6 bases and J by 4 bases, with 15 bases between them. CDR3 region: CASRPPGLGNEKLFF. The CDR3, as DNA: TGTGCCAGCAGACCCCCGGGACTCGGTAATGAAAAACTGTTTTTT. Supplemented by reference TRBV27 and TRBJ1-4, the full variable domain reads EAQVTQNPRYLITVTGKKLTVTCSQNMNHEYMSWYRQDPGLGLRQIYYSMNVEVTDKGDVPEGYKVSRKEKRNFPLILESPSPNQTSLYFCASRPPGLGNEKLFFGSGTQLSVL.

The chain combines TRBV7-8 with TRBJ2-3; D may be TRBD2 (6 bases). Trimming took off 0 bases at V and 2 bases at J, with 9 bases between the two ends. From germline, CDR1 is SGHVS and CDR2 FQNEAQ. The CDR3 has 15 amino acids. The CDR3 region has the DNA TGTGCCAGCAGCTTAGCGGCGGGAACCACAGATACGCAGTATTTT. It codes for CASSLAAGTTDTQYF.

The chain joins TRBV5-5 to TRBJ1-2; the D gene is possibly TRBD1 (5 bases). The CDR3 length is 14 residues. CDR1 and CDR2 (germline): SGHKS, YYEKEE (reference sequence). Trimming shortened V by 4 bases and J by 6 bases, and 16 bases separated the two germline ends. CDR3 residues: CASSDPTEFNGYTF. Written as DNA, the CDR3 is TGTGCCAGCAGCGACCCGACAGAATTCAATGGCTACACCTTC.

CDR3 DNA sequence: TGTGCCAGCAGTCTCCTCCGGGAGCTGAACACTGAAGCTTTCTTT. It codes for CASSLLRELNTEAFF. J is TRBJ1-1 and V is TRBV6-5; D call uncertain. V was shortened by 5 bases and J by 0 bases, with 13 bases between the two germline ends. Germline CDR1 reads MNHEY; CDR2 reads SVGAGI. The CDR3 covers 15 residues.

The chain employs TRBV27 and TRBJ2-6; possibly TRBD1 for D (5 bases). Trimming took 3 bases from V and 2 from J, leaving 11 bases between them. This CDR3 comprises 16 residues. Per germline, CDR1 MNHEY and CDR2 SMNVEV (reference sequence). The chain's CDR3 is CASSLQGWTGANVLTF. CDR3 bases: TGTGCCAGCAGTTTGCAGGGCTGGACTGGGGCCAACGTCCTGACTTTC.

The genes are TRBV5-8 and TRBJ2-2; tentatively, D is TRBD2 (6 bases). The CDR3 is made up of 16 amino acids. Trimming removed 5 bases from V and 3 bases from J, with 17 bases in between. The V gene's germline CDR1 is SGHTS and CDR2 YDEGEE. The CDR3 sequence: CASSSQGGQYTGELFF. CDR3 in DNA: TGTGCCAGCAGTAGCCAGGGAGGTCAATACACCGGGGAGCTGTTTTTT.

The chain employs TRBV28 and TRBJ1-2; D remains ambiguous. V was cut by 3 bases and J by 6 bases, with 17 bases left in between. Germline V lookup: CDR1 MDHEN, CDR2 SYDVKM. This CDR3 is 15 amino acids long. The CDR3 loop is CASSFLGHLQNGYTF. The DNA of the CDR3 is TGTGCCAGCAGTTTCCTAGGGCACCTTCAAAATGGCTACACCTTC.

The chain has TRBV5-6 and TRBJ2-3; no firm D call. V dropped 0 bases and J dropped 8 bases, with 22 bases sitting between them. Germline CDR1 reads SGHDT; CDR2 reads YYEEEE. The CDR3 spans 17 residues. This CDR3 reads CASSLVRPRARALTQYF. DNA of the CDR3: TGTGCCAGCAGCTTGGTTCGGCCCCGAGCTCGAGCCCTTACGCAGTATTTT.

The DNA for the CDR3 is TGTGCCAGGGGACAGGGGTACGAGCAGTACTTC. As protein: CARGQGYEQYF. The V call is TRBV2, the J call TRBJ2-7; 10 bases line up with TRBD1. The CDR3 has 11 residues. In germline, CDR1 is SNHLY, CDR2 FYNNEI. J was trimmed by 4 bases and V by 9 bases; bases with no gene match: 0. Drawing the rest from reference TRBV2 and TRBJ2-7, the complete variable domain is EPEVTQTPSHQVTQMGQEVILRCVPISNHLYFYWYRQILGQKVEFLVSFYNNEISEKSEIFDDQFSVERPDGSNFTLKIRSTKLEDSAMYFCARGQGYEQYFGPGTRLTVT.

This clone was detected only once. The V gene is TRBV27, the J gene TRBJ1-2; D is unclear. The V gene lost 0 bases and the J gene lost 4 bases, with 12 bases spanning the gap. The CDR3 extends over 15 amino acids. CDR1 is MNHEY and CDR2 is SMNVEV in the germline V gene (reference sequence). The DNA for the CDR3 is TGTGCCAGCAGTTTATCCCCGGGCGGGCCCTATGGCTACACCTTC. Amino acid sequence: CASSLSPGGPYGYTF.

The genes are TRBV7-3 and TRBJ2-1, with D maybe TRBD1 (6 bases). The CDR3 sequence is 17 residues long. CDR1 SGHTA and CDR2 FQGTGA come from the germline V gene. V lost 5 bases and J 9 bases, leaving 26 bases between the germline ends. The CDR3 region is CASSPSALRGLVGEQFF. The CDR3 nucleotides are TGTGCCAGCAGCCCCTCCGCCCTCAGGGGTTTGGTTGGTGAGCAGTTCTTC.

This clone has a single count. This sequence joins TRBV28 and TRBJ2-2, with D uncertain. The CDR3 has 10 residues. The germline gives CDR1 MDHEN, CDR2 SYDVKM. Trimming stripped 8 bases from V and 8 bases from J, with 6 bases between. The CDR3 loop reads CASLAGELFF. Written as DNA, the CDR3 is TGTGCCAGCCTGGCGGGGGAGCTGTTTTTT.